This TCR beta chain was sequenced in a study of tumor-infiltrating lymphocytes in oesophageal squamous cell carcinoma. This CDR3 region has 14 residues. The V gene lost 1 base and the J gene lost 4 bases, with 11 bases spanning the gap. The germline gives CDR1 SGHTA, CDR2 FQGNSA. TCRdb re-called the PCR reads with MiXCR, one entry per CDR3 protein. The data contain about 11,000 distinct CDR3 sequences, around half of them seen just once; the ten biggest clones take up 20% to 25%. The specimen sequenced was esophageal tumor tissue. V is TRBV7-2 and J is TRBJ2-7; D is unclear. The TCR was taken from a male donor with esophageal squamous cell carcinoma. CDR3 loop: CASSLGPSRYEQYF. The CDR3 DNA sequence: TGTGCCAGCAGCTTAGGCCCTAGTAGGTACGAGCAGTACTTC. The full variable domain, in which reference TRBV7-2 and TRBJ2-7 provide the parts outside the CDR3, is GAGVSQSPSNKVTEKGKDVELRCDPISGHTALYWYRQSLGQGLEFLIYFQGNSAPDKSGLPSDRFSAERTGGSVSTLTIQRTQQEDSAVYLCASSLGPSRYEQYFGPGTRLTVT.